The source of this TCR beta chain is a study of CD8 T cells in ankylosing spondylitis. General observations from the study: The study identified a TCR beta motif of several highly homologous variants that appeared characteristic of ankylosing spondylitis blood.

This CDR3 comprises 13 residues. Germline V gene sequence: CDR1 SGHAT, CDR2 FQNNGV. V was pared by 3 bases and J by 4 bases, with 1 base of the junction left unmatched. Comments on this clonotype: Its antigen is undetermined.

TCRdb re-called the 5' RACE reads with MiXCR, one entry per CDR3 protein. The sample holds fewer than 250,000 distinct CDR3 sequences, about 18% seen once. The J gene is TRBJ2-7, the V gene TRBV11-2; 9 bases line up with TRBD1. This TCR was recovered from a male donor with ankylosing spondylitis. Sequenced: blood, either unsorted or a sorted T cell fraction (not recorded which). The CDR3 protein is CASSFGTGYEQYF. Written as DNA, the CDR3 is TGTGCCAGCAGCTTCGGGACAGGGTACGAGCAGTACTTC.